A selection of T cell receptor beta chains follows, all from one sample in a study of shared clonotypes between healthy human individuals. Libraries were prepared by immunoSEQ multiplex PCR; TCRdb keeps only in-frame clonotypes and omits some of them. Among millions of clones listed, 85% to 95% were seen once. Sequencing was performed on naive CD4+ T cells from PBMCs. The receptors shown here come from a man between 18 and 29 years old in good health. Some clones in this sample may be carry-over from other donors' samples. CDR3s include the opening cysteine and the closing phenylalanine or tryptophan. The D gene is left open where the match is weak. A clone size is listed for some rows: how often the clone was seen (once, few, many), or a class if it is expanded.

DNA: TGTGCCAGTAGTTCCTTCGGATTGGTTCGATCCAACTATGGCTACACCTTC
CDR3: CASSSFGLVRSNYGYTF
size: .
length: 17
J: TRBJ1-2
D: .
V: TRBV19

DNA: TGTGCCAGCAGTTATCCGGGGTTGTCGGTCGAGCAGTACTTC
CDR3: CASSYPGLSVEQYF
size: .
length: 14
J: TRBJ2-7
D: .
V: TRBV28

DNA: TGTGCCAGTAGTAAGGGCAGGGGTAGCGGTGGCTACACCTTC
CDR3: CASSKGRGSGGYTF
size: .
length: 14
J: TRBJ1-2
D: .
V: TRBV19

DNA: TGTGCCAGCAGGTTAAGGAGGGCGGGCGAAGAGACCCAGTACTTC
CDR3: CASRLRRAGEETQYF
size: .
length: 15
J: TRBJ2-5
D: .
V: TRBV6-5

DNA: TGTGCCAGCAGTTTATCGCCCCCGTGGTCCTCTGAGCAGTTCTTC
CDR3: CASSLSPPWSSEQFF
size: .
length: 15
J: TRBJ2-1
D: .
V: TRBV27

DNA: TGTGCCAGCATGCAGGGGACGACTGAAGCTTTCTTT
CDR3: CASMQGTTEAFF
size: .
length: 12
J: TRBJ1-1
D: .
V: TRBV6-6

DNA: TGTGCCAGCAGCGTAGCTTTTGGGGCGGGAGGGCACAATGAGCAGTTCTTC
CDR3: CASSVAFGAGGHNEQFF
size: .
length: 17
J: TRBJ2-1
D: TRBD2
V: TRBV9

DNA: TGTGCCAGCAGCTCCCAAACTAGCGACACCGGGGAGCTGTTTTTT
CDR3: CASSSQTSDTGELFF
size: .
length: 15
J: TRBJ2-2
D: TRBD2
V: TRBV7-3

DNA: TGTGCCAGCAGTGAATTGGGAGCTAACTATGGCTACACCTTC
CDR3: CASSELGANYGYTF
size: .
length: 14
J: TRBJ1-2
D: .
V: TRBV6-1

DNA: TGTGCCAGTAGTATAGATCGGGGCAGTTCGGGGCAGTTCTTC
CDR3: CASSIDRGSSGQFF
size: .
length: 14
J: TRBJ2-1
D: .
V: TRBV19

DNA: TGTGCCAGCAGCTTAGGTCTGGCCGCTTCCGAGCAGTACTTC
CDR3: CASSLGLAASEQYF
size: .
length: 14
J: TRBJ2-7
D: .
V: TRBV7-3

DNA: TGTGCCAGCCAGTTTAGAGGACAGGGGGGTCAGCCCCAGCATTTT
CDR3: CASQFRGQGGQPQHF
size: .
length: 15
J: TRBJ1-5
D: TRBD1
V: TRBV28

DNA: TGTGCCAGCAGTGCCTCATCCGCGGACAGCAACACCGGGGAGCTGTTTTTT
CDR3: CASSASSADSNTGELFF
size: .
length: 17
J: TRBJ2-2
D: .
V: TRBV25-1

DNA: TGTGCCAGCAGCGACTCCGGGACAGCTTACAATGAGCAGTTCTTC
CDR3: CASSDSGTAYNEQFF
size: .
length: 15
J: TRBJ2-1
D: TRBD1
V: TRBV2

DNA: TGCGCCAGCAGCCAGCCCATGGACACAGATACGCAGTATTTT
CDR3: CASSQPMDTDTQYF
size: .
length: 14
J: TRBJ2-3
D: .
V: TRBV5-1

DNA: TGCAGCGTTACGACAGGGGTGTTCACTGAAGCTTTCTTT
CDR3: CSVTTGVFTEAFF
size: .
length: 13
J: TRBJ1-1
D: TRBD1
V: TRBV29-1

DNA: TGTGCCAGCAGTTCCCCCTCCCCCTTTAGCGGGAACACAGATACAGATACGCAGTATTTT
CDR3: CASSSPSPFSGNTDTDTQYF
size: .
length: 20
J: TRBJ2-3
D: TRBD2
V: TRBV28

DNA: TGTGCCAGCAGCTCGGGCGTGTGGCTGAGCAATCAGCCCCAGCATTTT
CDR3: CASSSGVWLSNQPQHF
size: .
length: 16
J: TRBJ1-5
D: .
V: TRBV5-5

DNA: TGTGCCAGCAGCGCAACCGGGACAGTAAACACTGAAGCTTTCTTT
CDR3: CASSATGTVNTEAFF
size: .
length: 15
J: TRBJ1-1
D: TRBD1
V: TRBV11-3

DNA: TGTGCCAGCAGCACACAGGGATACTACGAGCAGTACTTC
CDR3: CASSTQGYYEQYF
size: .
length: 13
J: TRBJ2-7
D: .
V: TRBV6-1

DNA: TGTGCCAGCACCTTCGGAGGTCCGGGCACAGATACGCAGTATTTT
CDR3: CASTFGGPGTDTQYF
size: .
length: 15
J: TRBJ2-3
D: .
V: TRBV5-4

DNA: TGTGCCAGCAGTGCCGTAACAGTTGGCGAGCAGTACTTC
CDR3: CASSAVTVGEQYF
size: .
length: 13
J: TRBJ2-7
D: .
V: TRBV2

DNA: TGTGCCTGGGCCGGGACTAGCGGGAGATACAACACCGGGGAGCTGTTTTTT
CDR3: CAWAGTSGRYNTGELFF
size: .
length: 17
J: TRBJ2-2
D: TRBD2
V: TRBV30

DNA: TGCAGCGTTGTAGGCAGGGTAACCCGGAACTACACCTTC
CDR3: CSVVGRVTRNYTF
size: .
length: 13
J: TRBJ1-2
D: .
V: TRBV29-1

DNA: TGTGCCAGCAGTTCCCTCACAGGGGGCGGAAACACCATATATTTT
CDR3: CASSSLTGGGNTIYF
size: .
length: 15
J: TRBJ1-3
D: TRBD1
V: TRBV28

DNA: TGCGCCAGCAGCTTGGAAGGGGGTACAAACCAGCCCCAGCATTTT
CDR3: CASSLEGGTNQPQHF
size: .
length: 15
J: TRBJ1-5
D: .
V: TRBV5-1

DNA: TGCAGCGAGGACATTAAGGGCCACGAGCAGTACTTC
CDR3: CSEDIKGHEQYF
size: .
length: 12
J: TRBJ2-7
D: .
V: TRBV29-1

DNA: TGTGCCACCAGCACCCGGACTAGCGCGCTATACAATGAGCAGTTCTTC
CDR3: CATSTRTSALYNEQFF
size: .
length: 16
J: TRBJ2-1
D: TRBD2
V: TRBV15

DNA: TGCGCCAGCAGCTTGGGGAGCAGCCAAGAGACCCAGTACTTC
CDR3: CASSLGSSQETQYF
size: .
length: 14
J: TRBJ2-5
D: .
V: TRBV5-1

DNA: TGTGCCAGCAGCCTAGACAGGACTCAAGAGACCCAGTACTTC
CDR3: CASSLDRTQETQYF
size: .
length: 14
J: TRBJ2-5
D: .
V: TRBV2

DNA: TGTGCCAGCAGCTTAAACACGGGACTAGGCGGAGAGACCCAGTACTTC
CDR3: CASSLNTGLGGETQYF
size: .
length: 16
J: TRBJ2-5
D: TRBD2
V: TRBV7-3

DNA: TGTGCCAGCAGTTACTTTGCCGTCGCGGCGGGAAACACCATATATTTT
CDR3: CASSYFAVAAGNTIYF
size: .
length: 16
J: TRBJ1-3
D: .
V: TRBV6-6

DNA: TGTGCCAGCAGTGGTTGGGCAGCAGGGGCCAACGTCCTGACTTTC
CDR3: CASSGWAAGANVLTF
size: .
length: 15
J: TRBJ2-6
D: .
V: TRBV6-1

DNA: TGTGCCAGCAGCCTAGGGGCCGAGACCCAGTACTTC
CDR3: CASSLGAETQYF
size: .
length: 12
J: TRBJ2-5
D: .
V: TRBV7-9

DNA: TGTGCCAGCAGACGGGAGTCAGGGGCCCAGTACTTC
CDR3: CASRRESGAQYF
size: .
length: 12
J: TRBJ2-5
D: .
V: TRBV6-5

DNA: TGTGCCAGCTCACCCTCGACGGGGAACACTGAAGCTTTCTTT
CDR3: CASSPSTGNTEAFF
size: once
length: 14
J: TRBJ1-1
D: .
V: TRBV18

DNA: TGTGCCACCAGCAGAGGGGGGGTGTCCTACGAGCAGTACTTC
CDR3: CATSRGGVSYEQYF
size: .
length: 14
J: TRBJ2-7
D: .
V: TRBV15

DNA: TGTGCCAGCATCCGCACCTTGAACACTGAAGCTTTCTTT
CDR3: CASIRTLNTEAFF
size: .
length: 13
J: TRBJ1-1
D: .
V: TRBV2

DNA: TGTGCCAGCAGCTGGGGACAGGGCACCTACGAGCAGTACTTC
CDR3: CASSWGQGTYEQYF
size: .
length: 14
J: TRBJ2-7
D: TRBD1
V: TRBV7-9

DNA: TGTGCCAGCAGCCAACCGCCCTCCCCAACCCATCACGGGGTTTGGAGAGAGCAGTACTTC
CDR3: CASSQPPSPTHHGVWREQYF
size: .
length: 20
J: TRBJ2-7
D: .
V: TRBV21-1

DNA: TGTGCCAGCAGTTTAATAGTGGGAGAGGGCACCGGGGAGCTGTTTTTT
CDR3: CASSLIVGEGTGELFF
size: once
length: 16
J: TRBJ2-2
D: .
V: TRBV28

DNA: TGTGCCAGCAGTTTTGTCCCGGGACTAGCGGGAGACAACGAGCAGTACTTC
CDR3: CASSFVPGLAGDNEQYF
size: .
length: 17
J: TRBJ2-7
D: TRBD2
V: TRBV28

DNA: TGTGCCAGTCTAGGGACAGAGCTTTCTTATGAAAAACTGTTTTTT
CDR3: CASLGTELSYEKLFF
size: .
length: 15
J: TRBJ1-4
D: TRBD1
V: TRBV28

DNA: TGTGCCAGCAGCCCGGGTAGTCTGGCAGGTTCCGCAGATACGCAGTATTTT
CDR3: CASSPGSLAGSADTQYF
size: .
length: 17
J: TRBJ2-3
D: .
V: TRBV4-2